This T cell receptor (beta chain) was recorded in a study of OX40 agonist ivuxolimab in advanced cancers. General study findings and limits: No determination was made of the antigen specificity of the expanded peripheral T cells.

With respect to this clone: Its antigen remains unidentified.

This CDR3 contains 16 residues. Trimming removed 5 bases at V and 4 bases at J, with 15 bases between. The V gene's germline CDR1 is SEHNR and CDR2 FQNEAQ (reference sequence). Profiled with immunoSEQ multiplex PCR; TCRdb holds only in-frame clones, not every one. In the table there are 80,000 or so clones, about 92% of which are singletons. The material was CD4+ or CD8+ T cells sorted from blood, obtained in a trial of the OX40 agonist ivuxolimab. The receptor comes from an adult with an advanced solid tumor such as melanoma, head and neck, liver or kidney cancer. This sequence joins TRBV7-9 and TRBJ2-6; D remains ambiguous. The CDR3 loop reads CASSPTLVGGANVLTF. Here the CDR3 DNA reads TGTGCCAGCAGCCCAACACTCGTAGGGGGGGCCAACGTCCTGACTTTC.